Sequencing of this T cell receptor beta chain was carried out in a study of shared clonotypes between healthy human individuals. Naive CD8 populations comprised CD45RO-negative cells positively selected for CCR7, excluding terminally differentiated effector memory CD45RA+ cells. This table comes from immunoSEQ multiplex PCR, and its TCRdb copy is limited to in-frame clones, with some not included. Of about 2.1 million clones listed, approximately 94% are singletons. General study points: Sorted-subset sequencing, rarefaction showed, was incomplete despite large depth. When compared with the clonotypes that were shared by all four sorted-subset donors, the non-shared clonotypes turned out to have lower generation probabilities. Naive subsets, compared against memory subsets, generally had larger estimated richness values. Deeper or shallower sequencing was expected to change how clonotypes are shared among donors.

Germline CDR1 reads SGHRS; CDR2 reads YFSETQ. CDR3 length: 15 residues. The V gene end was trimmed by 4 bases and the J gene end by 2 bases; junction bases not matched to a gene: 5. This clone was counted only a few times. Its antigen is not identified. The clonotype comes from a man younger than 30 in good health. Some clones in this sample may be carry-over from other donors' samples. Sequenced: naive CD8+ T cells from PBMCs. V and J are TRBV5-1 and TRBJ1-2; 10 bases align to TRBD1. The CDR3 loop reads CASSVWTGGNYGYTF. As DNA, the CDR3 is TGCGCCAGCAGCGTATGGACAGGGGGGAACTATGGCTACACCTTC. The complete variable domain, with remaining parts taken from reference TRBV5-1 and TRBJ1-2, reads KAGVTQTPRYLIKTRGQQVTLSCSPISGHRSVSWYQQTPGQGLQFLFEYFSETQRNKGNFPGRFSGRQFSNSRSEMNVSTLELGDSALYLCASSVWTGGNYGYTFGSGTRLTVV.